What follows is one T cell receptor (beta chain) and its context. Looked up from germline, CDR1 is KGHDR and CDR2 is SFDVKD. Trimming cost V 0 bases and J 3 bases; bases outside gene matches: 3. The CDR3 runs to 16 residues. The sample comes from a study of blood T cell repertoires in COVID-19. Across the study: The origin of the acute and convalescent COVID-19 samples was the United States, Italy and Spain. PBMCs, B-cell-depleted T cells, or T cells were the source of the cDNA or gDNA that made up the material.

In the original processing: How many nucleated cells were present was estimated from reference gene primer amplification. Assay: immunoSEQ multiplex PCR; the TCRdb copy retains only in-frame clones and omits some. V and J calls and clone size are given by that table; D and trimming were obtained from the DNA. The sample shows tens of thousands of clones, 70% to 85% of them seen only once. The sequence was collected from a woman aged 60 to 75 with acute or convalescent COVID-19. The chain has TRBV24-1 and TRBJ2-7, with 11 bases lining up with TRBD2. Sample: peripheral blood. Here the CDR3 reads CATSDLGTSGLYEQYF. The CDR3 bases are TGTGCCACCAGTGATTTGGGGACTAGCGGCCTCTACGAGCAGTACTTC.